This T cell receptor (beta chain) was sequenced during a study of beta chain features in type 1 diabetes. Study at large: Some 110 million sorted cells were examined across all samples.

From germline, CDR1 is SQVTM and CDR2 ANQGSEA. This CDR3 spans 15 amino acids. Unmatched junction bases numbered 7, after V lost 4 bases and J lost 0 bases. Expressed TCRB transcripts were sequenced after all isolated RNA was converted to cDNA. Measured with immunoSEQ multiplex PCR; TCRdb has only the in-frame clones, and not every one. The repertoire consists of 65,000 to 100,000 clones, with approximately 32% occurring once and the leading ten covering over 0.35%. This clone appeared many times. No antigen is known for it. Regarding the study as a whole: Reduced insertions and increased deletions marked VDJ junctions in type 1 diabetes patients.

Sequencing was done on a sample of stem cell memory CD4+ T cells from blood. V usage is TRBV29-1 and J usage is TRBJ2-5; 8 bases line up with TRBD2. The TCR sequence derives from a woman younger than 30 in good health. The CDR3 DNA reads as TGCAGCGTTGCCATGACTAGCGTTCACCAAGAGACCCAGTACTTC. Translation: CSVAMTSVHQETQYF.